This paragraph covers one T cell receptor beta chain sequence. This sample stems from a study of control samples from healthy donors and cancer patients. TCRdb's table, derived via immunoSEQ multiplex PCR, lists solely in-frame clones and lacks some. The sample yields 90,000 or so clones, roughly nine tenths seen once. CDR1 and CDR2 from the germline V gene are MGHRA and YSYEKL. Trimming pared 0 bases from V and 2 bases from J, leaving 11 bases between. The CDR3 totals 16 residues. This chain links TRBV4-1 with TRBJ2-1; D is uncertain. The sequenced sample was PBMCs. This TCR came from a woman aged 45 to 65 with colorectal cancer. CDR3 in DNA: TGCGCCAGCAGCCAAGATGCGGCGGCAGCCTACAATGAGCAGTTCTTC. Its translation: CASSQDAAAAYNEQFF.